This T cell receptor (beta chain) was observed in a study of blood T cells in healthy people across ages. Germline CDR1 SGHTA, CDR2 FQGNSA. J was trimmed by 11 bases and V by 5 bases; bases with no gene match: 13. The CDR3 runs to 14 residues. Alongside a J-beta primer mix, a sample-barcoded 5' primer served in a second PCR lasting about 7 to 12 cycles. Each CDR3 protein gets one entry after TCRdb re-called the 5' RACE reads with MiXCR. This sample has about 1.7 million distinct CDR3 sequences, with 28% found just once. This clonotype was recorded a few times. The sequenced sample consisted of blood. This TCR came from a woman in her 30s in good health. The chain is built from TRBV7-2 and TRBJ2-5, with 8 bases aligning to TRBD1. CDR3 region: CASSPDRGIGEQYF. CDR3 sequence (DNA): TGTGCCAGCAGCCCCGACAGGGGAATCGGTGAGCAGTACTTC.